Here is one T cell receptor beta chain with its context. Germline V gene sequence: CDR1 KGHDR, CDR2 SFDVKD. The CDR3 runs to 16 residues. V lost 4 bases, J lost 7 bases, and 19 bases lay in between. The sample is drawn from a study of blood T cell repertoires in COVID-19. Method: immunoSEQ multiplex PCR; TCRdb's copy keeps in-frame clones and lacks some. The table lists fewer than 130,000 clones, around 68% of them singletons. The sequence was collected from a woman in her sixties with acute or convalescent COVID-19. The sample consisted of peripheral blood. This sequence joins TRBV24-1 and TRBJ2-1, with D tentatively TRBD2 (6 bases). The CDR3: CATSDASAGEVNEQFF. The CDR3 region has the DNA TGTGCCACCAGTGACGCCTCCGCCGGGGAGGTGAATGAGCAGTTCTTC.